Listed here are 3 T cell receptor beta chains from one sample, sequenced in a study of blood T cell repertoires in COVID-19. The assay was immunoSEQ multiplex PCR, and TCRdb's table has in-frame clones only and misses some. The sample has roughly 43,000 clones; roughly 88% are singletons. The sample taken for sequencing was peripheral blood. The source is a human donor in a cohort sampled during active COVID-19.

This clone occurred once. This chain uses TRBV5-1 with TRBJ1-4; D is ambiguous. V gave up 5 bases and J gave up 7 bases, with 15 bases separating them. The germline gives CDR1 SGHRS, CDR2 YFSETQ. The length of the CDR3 is 14 residues. CDR3 bases: TGCGCCAGCAGTGGTGGCGGGGTTCCTGAAAAACTGTTTTTT. Translating it yields CASSGGGVPEKLFF.

The chain is built from TRBV6-1 and TRBJ2-5; 10 nucleotides agree with TRBD2. J lost 4 bases, V lost 3 bases, and 8 bases had no gene match. The CDR3 sequence is 16 residues long. Germline loops: CDR1 MNHNS, CDR2 SASEGT. CDR3 in amino acids: CASSEVAGGGIETQYF. CDR3 coding DNA: TGTGCCAGCAGTGAGGTAGCGGGGGGCGGAATAGAGACCCAGTACTTC.

The V call is TRBV19, the J call TRBJ2-7; TRBD2 might be the D (5 bases). CDR3 length: 17 amino acids. Germline V gives CDR1 LNHDA, CDR2 SQIVND (reference sequence). Trimming pared 3 bases from V and 5 bases from J, leaving 23 bases between. CDR3 amino acids: CASSIKSTSAPEDEQYF. CDR3 DNA sequence: TGTGCCAGTAGTATTAAATCTACCTCCGCGCCGGAGGACGAGCAGTACTTC. Full variable domain (remainder filled in from reference TRBV19 and TRBJ2-7): DGGITQSPKYLFRKEGQNVTLSCEQNLNHDAMYWYRQDPGQGLRLIYYSQIVNDFQKGDIAEGYSVSREKKESFPLTVTSAQKNPTAFYLCASSIKSTSAPEDEQYFGPGTRLTVT.